This T cell receptor beta chain emerged from a study of OX40 agonist ivuxolimab in advanced cancers. This clone was seen just once. Its antigen remains unknown. Trimming removed 5 bases from V and 2 bases from J; junction bases left unmatched: 7. The germline gives CDR1 LNHDA, CDR2 SQIVND (reference sequence). This CDR3 is built from 17 residues. The study's findings and limits: Low levels of normalized T-cell clonal expansion also appeared in some nonresponders. Clonal expansion was among the lowest in partial responders at 0.1-3.0 mg/kg, especially CD8+.

Measured with immunoSEQ multiplex PCR; TCRdb has only the in-frame clones, and not every one. In the table there are fewer than 35,000 clones, about 89% of which are singletons. The material sequenced was CD4+ or CD8+ T cells sorted from blood, taken in a trial of the OX40 agonist ivuxolimab. This TCR was sampled from an adult with an advanced solid tumor such as melanoma, head and neck, liver or kidney cancer. This chain links TRBV19 with TRBJ2-3; 13 bases map to TRBD2. The CDR3: CASSFRLAGGLTDTQYF. The CDR3 DNA follows: TGTGCCAGTAGTTTTAGACTAGCGGGGGGCCTCACAGATACGCAGTATTTT. The whole variable domain, remainder taken from reference TRBV19 and TRBJ2-3, is DGGITQSPKYLFRKEGQNVTLSCEQNLNHDAMYWYRQDPGQGLRLIYYSQIVNDFQKGDIAEGYSVSREKKESFPLTVTSAQKNPTAFYLCASSFRLAGGLTDTQYFGPGTRLTVL.